The present T cell receptor beta chain was sequenced within a study of blood T cell repertoires in COVID-19. This CDR3 comprises 13 residues. Trimming took 6 bases from V and 8 from J, leaving 15 bases between them. Germline loops: CDR1 SGDLS, CDR2 YYNGEE. The table came from immunoSEQ multiplex PCR; TCRdb's copy has only in-frame clones and leaves some out. Of approximately 260,000 clones listed, about 88% are singletons. The receptor comes from a man between 18 and 35 years old with active or convalescent COVID-19. This chain uses TRBV9 with TRBJ2-1; the D gene is possibly TRBD2 (6 bases). Sequenced: peripheral blood. The CDR3 sequence is CASNSGGPYEQFF. CDR3 DNA: TGTGCCAGCAACAGCGGAGGGCCCTATGAGCAGTTCTTC.